These 20 T cell receptor beta chains were sequenced from one sample in a study of vaccination and CD4 T cells after COVID-19. The Oncomine TCR Beta short-read assay generated sequence data from the DNA of cultured CD4+ T cells. One entry per CDR3 protein results from TCRdb running MiXCR on the PCR reads. The sample records 14,000 to 15,000 distinct CDR3 sequences, about half being singletons. As for treatment: approximately nine-day PBMC culture with coronavirus spike peptide pools or control peptides (ViraFEST assay). These receptors have no known antigen. The sequencing used cultured CD4+ T cells from blood, collected after SARS-CoV-2 vaccination. The receptors here all came from a human donor with COVID-19.

V and J are TRBV5-6 and TRBJ2-7; a weak D match, TRBD1 (5 bases). Germline V gene data show CDR1 as SGHDT and CDR2 as YYEEEE. Trimming stripped 0 bases from V and 3 bases from J, with 10 bases between. The CDR3 is 14 residues long. DNA for the CDR3: TGTGCCAGCAGCTTGGTCAGGGAATACTACGAGCAGTACTTC. This sequence encodes CASSLVREYYEQYF. The full variable domain, with the rest looked up from reference TRBV5-6 and TRBJ2-7, is DAGVTQSPTHLIKTRGQQVTLRCSPKSGHDTVSWYQQALGQGPQFIFQYYEEEERQRGNFPDRFSGHQFPNYSSELNVNALLLGDSALYLCASSLVREYYEQYFGPGTRLTVT.

There are a few counts of this clonotype. V and J are TRBV20-1 and TRBJ2-7; the match to TRBD1 covers 7 bases. CDR3 length: 14 amino acids. The germline CDR1 and CDR2 sequences are DFQATT and SNEGSKA (reference sequence). Germline trimming cut 5 bases from V and 3 bases from J; bases unmatched to any gene: 10. The CDR3: CSACRPGQIYEQYF. CDR3 coding DNA: TGCAGTGCTTGTCGCCCGGGACAGATCTACGAGCAGTACTTC.

The gene calls are TRBV28 and TRBJ1-1; D is undetermined. V was shortened by 5 bases and J by 0 bases, with 13 bases between the two germline ends. The CDR3 totals 15 residues. CDR1 and CDR2 from the germline V gene are MDHEN and SYDVKM. DNA of the CDR3: TGTGCCAGCAGTCCTCCAGGTTCCATGAACACTGAAGCTTTCTTT. Translating it yields CASSPPGSMNTEAFF.

With regard to this clonotype: The final CDR3 position lacks the conserved phenylalanine or tryptophan, pointing to a likely read error. This rearrangement joins TRBV6-1 to TRBJ1-3; unclear D gene. Trimming left V 6 bases short and J 0 bases short, with 9 bases between. Germline V gene lookup returns CDR1 MNHNS and CDR2 SASEGT. This CDR3 has 14 residues. The DNA of the CDR3 is TGTGCCAGCAGGGATCGGGTCTCTGGAAACACCATATATGTT. This codes for CASRDRVSGNTIYV.

The rearrangement links TRBV5-1 to TRBJ2-5; TRBD2 aligns across 8 bases. With 1 base clipped from V and 5 bases from J, the junction kept 10 bases outside the gene matches. Germline V gives CDR1 SGHRS, CDR2 YFSETQ. The CDR3 has 16 residues. CDR3 DNA: TGCGCCAGCAGCTTGTACCCCCGGGGACTAGAGGAGACCCAGTACTTC. It specifies CASSLYPRGLEETQYF.

This clonotype has just a few counts. The rearrangement joins TRBV7-2 to TRBJ2-7, with D uncertain. Germline assignment: CDR1 SGHTA and CDR2 FQGNSA. V lost 1 base and J lost 0, with 10 bases in between. The length of the CDR3 is 15 residues. CDR3 amino acids: CASSLVRWDSYEQYF. CDR3 sequence (DNA): TGTGCCAGCAGCTTAGTAAGGTGGGACTCCTACGAGCAGTACTTC.

The gene calls are TRBV6-2 or TRBV6-3 and TRBJ2-1, with TRBD1 identical over 8 bases. Germline V lookup: CDR1 MNHEY, CDR2 SVGEGT. The trim removed 2 bases at V and 3 bases at J, leaving 9 bases unmatched. This CDR3 has 17 residues. The CDR3 protein is CASSYPPGGRGYNEQFF. The CDR3 coding sequence is TGTGCCAGCAGTTACCCCCCAGGGGGCAGGGGCTACAATGAGCAGTTCTTC.

This clonotype came up a few times. The rearrangement joins TRBV20-1 to TRBJ1-6, with 7 bases identical to TRBD1. CDR1 is DFQATT, CDR2 SNEGSKA, per germline (reference sequence). Trimming took 2 bases from V and 10 from J; bases not matched to a gene: 5. This CDR3 region has 13 residues. DNA for the CDR3: TGCAGTGCTAGAACTACAGGGGACTCACCCCTCCACTTT. Translation gives CSARTTGDSPLHF.

This rearrangement joins TRBV10-3 to TRBJ1-1; tentatively, D is TRBD1 (5 bases). The germline V gene has CDR1 ENHRY and CDR2 SYGVKD. Trimming removed 3 bases at V and 4 bases at J, with 15 bases between. This CDR3 region has 15 residues. Written as DNA, the CDR3 is TGTGCCATCAGTGAAGCCGGGACTCAGGGCACTGAAGCTTTCTTT. Translating gives CAISEAGTQGTEAFF.

This clonotype was counted between two and nine times. The V gene is TRBV6-1, the J gene TRBJ1-1, with 8 bases identical to TRBD1. In germline, CDR1 is MNHNS, CDR2 SASEGT. The V and J ends lost 4 bases and 1 base, in that order; junction bases with no gene match: 2. The CDR3 has 14 amino acids. The DNA for the CDR3 is TGTGCCAGCAGTGCCGGGACAGGGAACACTGAAGCTTTCTTT. Translation gives CASSAGTGNTEAFF.

Written as DNA, the CDR3 is TGTGCCAGTAGTAAATCGGGATCACGTTTCGAGCAGTACTTC. Protein product: CASSKSGSRFEQYF. The J gene is TRBJ2-7, the V gene TRBV19; TRBD2 might be the D (5 bases). Germline CDR1 reads LNHDA; CDR2 reads SQIVND (reference sequence). This CDR3 region has 14 residues. The V end lost 4 bases, the J end lost 6 bases, and 16 bases lay between the germline ends. Based on the CDR3 plus reference TRBV19 and TRBJ2-7, the full variable domain is DGGITQSPKYLFRKEGQNVTLSCEQNLNHDAMYWYRQDPGQGLRLIYYSQIVNDFQKGDIAEGYSVSREKKESFPLTVTSAQKNPTAFYLCASSKSGSRFEQYFGPGTRLTVT.

V is TRBV27 and J is TRBJ2-1; D possibly corresponds to TRBD2 (6 bases). V gave up 7 bases and J gave up 6 bases, with 19 bases separating them. CDR3 length: 15 amino acids. CDR1 MNHEY and CDR2 SMNVEV come from the germline V gene (reference sequence). CDR3: CASTFLGSQGNEQFF. For the CDR3, the DNA is TGTGCCAGCACTTTCCTCGGGAGCCAGGGCAATGAGCAGTTCTTC.

DNA of the CDR3: TGTGCCAGTAGTATCGTGGGGGGGCGCTCTGGAAACACCATATATTTT. Translating gives CASSIVGGRSGNTIYF. This chain links TRBV19 with TRBJ1-3, with D perhaps TRBD1 (6 bases). This CDR3 contains 16 residues. Per germline, CDR1 LNHDA and CDR2 SQIVND (reference sequence). V was clipped by 3 bases and J by 0 bases, with 12 bases between them.

This clonotype was seen a handful of times. CDR3 residues: CAISEATDYEQYF. The CDR3 DNA reads TGTGCCATCAGTGAGGCTACGGACTACGAGCAGTACTTC. J is TRBJ2-7 and V is TRBV10-3; no firm D call. The CDR3 has 13 residues. Trimming pared 2 bases from V and 3 bases from J, leaving 8 bases between. Germline CDR1 reads ENHRY; CDR2 reads SYGVKD.

V usage is TRBV11-1 and J usage is TRBJ2-5, with D perhaps TRBD1 (5 bases). The germline CDR1 and CDR2 sequences are SGHAT and FQDESV (reference sequence). This CDR3 comprises 14 residues. Between the trimmed V and J ends, which lost 5 bases and 3 bases, there was a span of 13 bases. The CDR3 DNA reads as TGTGCCAGCAGCCGCGGCAGGGTTGAAGAGACCCAGTACTTC. Translated: CASSRGRVEETQYF.

This chain connects TRBV5-1 to TRBJ1-1; D uncertain. The V end lost 4 bases, the J end lost 0 bases, and 13 bases lay between the germline ends. CDR1 is SGHRS, CDR2 YFSETQ, per germline. This CDR3 contains 15 residues. The DNA of the CDR3 is TGCGCCAGCAGCACGTCATCACACATGAACACTGAAGCTTTCTTT. Translation gives CASSTSSHMNTEAFF.

This chain uses TRBV7-8 with TRBJ1-2, with D tentatively TRBD1 (5 bases). The CDR3 runs 16 residues. Germline lookup yields CDR1 SGHVS and CDR2 FQNEAQ. V lost 1 base and J 2 bases, leaving 14 bases between the germline ends. As DNA, the CDR3 is TGTGCCAGCAGCTTAGAGGTCCCAGGGTCAAACTATGGCTACACCTTC. It yields the protein CASSLEVPGSNYGYTF.

This clonotype came up a few times. V usage is TRBV19 and J usage is TRBJ1-5; D is undetermined. The CDR3 totals 13 residues. Germline V CDR1 and CDR2: LNHDA, SQIVND (reference sequence). V lost 4 bases to trimming and J lost 5 bases, with 9 bases between them. CDR3 residues: CASSTDFDQPQHF. In DNA form, the CDR3 reads TGTGCCAGTAGTACGGATTTTGATCAGCCCCAGCATTTT.

This chain joins TRBV28 and TRBJ2-6; D is ambiguous. Germline-derived CDR1 and CDR2 are MDHEN and SYDVKM. The CDR3 has 13 residues. V lost 6 bases, J lost 0 bases, and 3 bases lay in between. The CDR3 DNA reads as TGTGCCAGCAGAATCTCTGGGGCCAACGTCCTGACTTTC. Its protein is CASRISGANVLTF.

V gene TRBV28 combines with J gene TRBJ1-1; weak D call: TRBD1 (5 bases). The CDR3 extends over 14 amino acids. V lost 6 bases and J lost 5, with 16 bases in between. Per the germline V gene, CDR1 is MDHEN and CDR2 is SYDVKM. As DNA, the CDR3 is TGTGCCAGCAGCCTCAGGGATGAGTGGACTGAAGCTTTCTTT. Amino acids: CASSLRDEWTEAFF.